The following is a T cell receptor (beta chain) sequence with its context. The antigen is unknown. Free of recent acute infections or vaccinations, the donors were healthy HIV-negative adults. The sample comes from a study of shared clonotypes between healthy human individuals. Findings and limits, study-wide: Naive subsets usually exceeded memory subsets in estimated richness. Sampling included only blood; tissue repertoires likely differ.

The assay was carried out at the deep level. TCRdb's copy holds only in-frame clones and misses some; the assay was immunoSEQ multiplex PCR. Here the sample spans roughly 1,100,000 clones, approximately 76% being singletons. The sequence was collected from a man younger than 35 in good health. Source material: memory CD4+ T cells sorted from blood. Regarding subset: CD45RA-negative fraction.

Here the CDR3 reads CASSLRGEGSYTF. The CDR3 DNA sequence: TGCGCCAGCAGCTTAAGGGGCGAGGGTAGCTACACCTTC. The rearrangement joins TRBV5-1 to TRBJ1-2, with D possibly TRBD1 on 5 matching bases. Trimming cost V 2 bases and J 9 bases, with 14 bases left between them. Germline CDR1 and CDR2: SGHRS and YFSETQ. The CDR3 is 13 amino acids.